What follows describes a single T cell receptor beta chain. Sequencing used immunoSEQ multiplex PCR; TCRdb keeps in-frame clones, though not all of them. The sample shows about 290,000 clones, about nine tenths of them seen only once. The sample originates from a study of blood T cell repertoires in COVID-19. About the study: COVID-19 samples from acute and convalescent phases originated in the United States, Italy and Spain. T cells, B-cell-depleted T cells, or PBMCs provided the cDNA or gDNA that served as material.

The V end was cut by 5 bases, the J end by 4 bases, with 5 bases between. The CDR3 is 11 residues long. From germline, CDR1 is DFQATT and CDR2 SNEGSKA (reference sequence). This TCR was sampled from a woman younger than 45 with active or convalescent COVID-19. The J gene is TRBJ1-4, the V gene TRBV20-1; D is unresolved. Sample: peripheral blood. CDR3 in amino acids: CSAFRNEKLFF. The DNA of the CDR3 is TGCAGTGCTTTCCGTAATGAAAAACTGTTTTTT.